This T cell receptor beta chain stems from a study of shared clonotypes between healthy human individuals. The material for each subset, its genomic DNA, was split evenly across several immunoSEQ plates. Using immunoSEQ multiplex PCR, the repertoire was profiled, and TCRdb retains in-frame clones only, with some absent. The sample lists 600,000 to 750,000 clones, about 90% occurring once. The CDR3 is 14 residues long. Germline CDR1 and CDR2: MNHEY and SMNVEV (reference sequence). V was cut by 8 bases and J by 0 bases, with 11 bases left in between. Whole-study results and caveats: Sorted-subset sequencing, rarefaction showed, was incomplete despite large depth.

For this clone: Its antigen is not known.

The TCR was taken from a man aged 18 to 30 in good health. Some clones in this sample may be carry-over from other donors' samples. V gene TRBV27 combines with J gene TRBJ2-4, with TRBD2 as a possible D gene (6 bases). Sequencing input: memory CD8+ T cells from PBMCs. Subset described: CD45RO+ cells pooled with CCR7-negative TemRA cells. The DNA for the CDR3 is TGTGCCAGCGGAAGGGGACTAGCCAAAAACATTCAGTACTTC. It codes for CASGRGLAKNIQYF.